Listed below are T cell receptor beta chains from one sample, sequenced in a study of blood T cell repertoires in COVID-19. Assay: immunoSEQ multiplex PCR; the TCRdb copy retains only in-frame clones and omits some. The top ten clones hold around 8.2% of a sample with approximately 140,000 clones, 85% to 90% of them seen once. Material for sequencing was peripheral blood. All receptors come from an older woman with acute or convalescent COVID-19. The CDR3 runs from the conserved cysteine through the conserved F or W. The D gene is left open where the match is weak. The size of a clone is reported for some rows only, either as once, few or many, or as a class for expanded clones.

V: TRBV5-4; D: -; size: -; J: TRBJ2-7; DNA: TGTGCCAGCAGCTTGGACAGATCCTACGAGCAGTACTTC; CDR3: CASSLDRSYEQYF
V: TRBV10-2; D: -; size: -; J: TRBJ2-3; DNA: TGCGCCAGCAGGGATGGCGTAGCCTTCACAGATACGCAGTATTTT; CDR3: CASRDGVAFTDTQYF
V: TRBV7-9; D: -; size: -; J: TRBJ2-3; DNA: TGTGCCAGCAGCCCAGGACTCCCAAGCACAGATACGCAGTATTTT; CDR3: CASSPGLPSTDTQYF
V: TRBV7-6; D: TRBD2; size: -; J: TRBJ2-1; DNA: TGTGCCAGCAGCCACGGGGGGGCCATCTACAATGAGCAGTTCTTC; CDR3: CASSHGGAIYNEQFF
V: TRBV9; D: -; size: -; J: TRBJ1-2; DNA: TGTGCCAGCAGCGTAGGACAGACTAACTATGGCTACACCTTC; CDR3: CASSVGQTNYGYTF
V: TRBV4-2; D: TRBD1; size: -; J: TRBJ2-7; DNA: TGTGCCAGCAGCCAAGACCCTTACGGGACAGCAGAGCAGTACTTC; CDR3: CASSQDPYGTAEQYF
V: TRBV6-1; D: -; size: -; J: TRBJ1-4; DNA: TGTGCCAGCAGTGAAAAGGAGGGACCAACAACTAATGAAAAACTGTTTTTT; CDR3: CASSEKEGPTTNEKLFF
V: TRBV25-1; D: -; size: -; J: TRBJ2-7; DNA: TGTGCCAGCAGTGCGGGGAGATCCTACGAGCAGTACTTC; CDR3: CASSAGRSYEQYF
V: TRBV28; D: TRBD1; size: -; J: TRBJ1-1; DNA: TGTGCCAGCAGTGGAGCGGGACAGGGGGCCACTGAAGCTTTCTTT; CDR3: CASSGAGQGATEAFF
V: TRBV4-1; D: TRBD1; size: -; J: TRBJ1-6; DNA: TGCGCCAGCAGCCAAGTTGAGCCACAGGGGATTCGTTCACCCCTCCACTTT; CDR3: CASSQVEPQGIRSPLHF
V: TRBV7-8; D: TRBD2; size: -; J: TRBJ2-1; DNA: TGTGCCAGCAGCCCGCCCCAAGCGGGGGGAAACAATGAGCAGTTCTTC; CDR3: CASSPPQAGGNNEQFF
V: TRBV2; D: TRBD1; size: -; J: TRBJ1-3; DNA: TGTGCCAGCAGGGACAGGGAGTTCTCTGGAAACACCATATATTTT; CDR3: CASRDREFSGNTIYF
V: TRBV4-1; D: TRBD2; size: -; J: TRBJ2-3; DNA: TGCGCCAGCAGCCAGAGTAGCGGGGGTCGGGATACGCAGTATTTT; CDR3: CASSQSSGGRDTQYF
V: TRBV4-3; D: -; size: -; J: TRBJ2-1; DNA: TGCGCCAGCAGCCAAGATCGGGGGGCCCCTTACAATGAGCAGTTCTTC; CDR3: CASSQDRGAPYNEQFF
V: TRBV12-3/TRBV12-4; D: -; size: many; J: TRBJ2-1; DNA: TGTGCCAGCAGTTGGGTCAGGGCGAGTGAGCAGTTCTTC; CDR3: CASSWVRASEQFF
V: TRBV7-2; D: TRBD2; size: -; J: TRBJ2-7; DNA: TGTGCCAGCAGCTCCGGACTAGCGGGGCTCTACGAGCAGTACTTC; CDR3: CASSSGLAGLYEQYF
V: TRBV28; D: TRBD2; size: -; J: TRBJ2-1; DNA: TGTGCCAGCAGAGCGCCGCGGGGGAGGGATGAGCAGTTCTTC; CDR3: CASRAPRGRDEQFF
V: TRBV15; D: -; size: -; J: TRBJ2-3; DNA: TGTGCCACCAGCCCTTGGGGGGAACGCACAGATACGCAGTATTTT; CDR3: CATSPWGERTDTQYF
V: TRBV5-1; D: TRBD1; size: once; J: TRBJ2-2; DNA: TGCGCCAGTGGACAGGGGGCGGTTGTGGCCGGGGAGCTGTTTTTT; CDR3: CASGQGAVVAGELFF
V: TRBV9; D: TRBD1; size: -; J: TRBJ1-1; DNA: TGTGCCAGCACCCGGACAGGGATCCCCACTGAAGCTTTCTTT; CDR3: CASTRTGIPTEAFF
V: TRBV6-5; D: -; size: -; J: TRBJ1-5; DNA: TGTGCCAGCACCCCGCGGGGGTACAATCAGCCCCAGCATTTT; CDR3: CASTPRGYNQPQHF
V: TRBV20-1; D: TRBD1; size: few; J: TRBJ1-1; DNA: TGCAGTGCCGGGACAGCATCTGAAGCTTTCTTT; CDR3: CSAGTASEAFF
V: TRBV9; D: -; size: few; J: TRBJ2-2; DNA: TGTGCCAGCAGCGTAGTGGACACCTACGGGGAGCTGTTTTTT; CDR3: CASSVVDTYGELFF
V: TRBV6-5; D: TRBD1; size: -; J: TRBJ2-7; DNA: TGTGCCAGCAGCATGGGACAGGGGATCTACGAGCAGTACTTC; CDR3: CASSMGQGIYEQYF
V: TRBV13; D: -; size: -; J: TRBJ2-2; DNA: TGTGCCAGCAGCTTACACGCGGGCCTGGGCTCCGGGGAGCTGTTTTTT; CDR3: CASSLHAGLGSGELFF
V: TRBV3-1/TRBV3-2; D: TRBD2; size: -; J: TRBJ2-3; DNA: TGTGCCAGCAGCTCCCGGGGGGAAGGAGATACGCAGTATTTT; CDR3: CASSSRGEGDTQYF
V: TRBV30; D: -; size: -; J: TRBJ1-1; DNA: TGTGCCTGGAGCGGGAGTCTTTTTGCTTTCTTT; CDR3: CAWSGSLFAFF
V: TRBV29-1; D: TRBD1; size: once; J: TRBJ1-2; DNA: TGCAGCGTTTGGGATGACAGGGGCGCAGGCCATGGCTACACCTTC; CDR3: CSVWDDRGAGHGYTF
V: TRBV5-6; D: TRBD2; size: -; J: TRBJ2-1; DNA: TGTGCCAGCACCCGCGTGACTAGCGGGGACTACAATGAGCAGTTCTTC; CDR3: CASTRVTSGDYNEQFF
V: TRBV19; D: -; size: few; J: TRBJ2-1; DNA: TGTGCCAGTAGCAGCCGCCCAACTAGTACGGCTTTATATGAGCAGTTCTTC; CDR3: CASSSRPTSTALYEQFF
V: TRBV5-5; D: TRBD1; size: -; J: TRBJ1-2; DNA: TGTGCCAGCAGCGATGACAGGGGGGTAGATCCTAACTATGGCTACACCTTC; CDR3: CASSDDRGVDPNYGYTF
V: TRBV6-2/TRBV6-3; D: TRBD2; size: -; J: TRBJ2-3; DNA: TGTGCCAGCAGTTACTCGAGGACTAGCGGGGGGCGGGATACGCAGTATTTT; CDR3: CASSYSRTSGGRDTQYF
V: TRBV11-2; D: -; size: -; J: TRBJ1-1; DNA: TGTGCCAGCAGCTCGGGGAGGGTCGCAGGAACTGAAGCTTTCTTT; CDR3: CASSSGRVAGTEAFF
V: TRBV4-1; D: -; size: -; J: TRBJ1-1; DNA: TGCGCCAGCAGAAGACAGGCGGGTAACACTGAAGCTTTCTTT; CDR3: CASRRQAGNTEAFF
V: TRBV4-1; D: -; size: -; J: TRBJ1-2; DNA: TGCGCCAGCAGCCAAGATTTCAGCAGGGTGTTGGGCTACACCTTC; CDR3: CASSQDFSRVLGYTF
V: TRBV28; D: -; size: -; J: TRBJ1-2; DNA: TGTGCCAGCAGTGCGGGGGCGCAAAGCTATGGCTACACCTTC; CDR3: CASSAGAQSYGYTF
V: TRBV5-6; D: -; size: -; J: TRBJ2-7; DNA: TGTGCCAGCAGCTTGGTGCCTCGGGACACCCCGTTCTACGAGCAGTACTTC; CDR3: CASSLVPRDTPFYEQYF
V: TRBV5-1; D: -; size: -; J: TRBJ1-2; DNA: TGCGCCAGCAGCTTGGGCAACAGGGCAGCCCTCTATGGCTACACCTTC; CDR3: CASSLGNRAALYGYTF
V: TRBV7-6; D: -; size: -; J: TRBJ2-3; DNA: TGTGCCAGCAGCTTAGATGCACAGGGTGTATCAGATACGCAGTATTTT; CDR3: CASSLDAQGVSDTQYF
V: TRBV29-1; D: -; size: -; J: TRBJ2-7; DNA: TGCAGCGTTGGCGTGGAGAACTCCTACGAGCAGTACTTC; CDR3: CSVGVENSYEQYF
V: TRBV2; D: TRBD2; size: -; J: TRBJ2-5; DNA: TGTGCCAGCAATGGACTAGCAGGAGGGGAGACCCAGTACTTC; CDR3: CASNGLAGGETQYF
V: TRBV11-3; D: -; size: -; J: TRBJ2-1; DNA: TGTGCCAGCAGCTTACGGACGCGCGGGGGAGGGGGTGAGCAGTTCTTC; CDR3: CASSLRTRGGGGEQFF
V: TRBV10-2; D: -; size: -; J: TRBJ1-1; DNA: TGCGCCAGCAGGTCTGGGGTAGGGGCCCCCACTGAAGCTTTCTTT; CDR3: CASRSGVGAPTEAFF
V: TRBV11-2; D: -; size: -; J: TRBJ1-5; DNA: TGTGCCAGCAGCTTAGGTACAGGCAGCAATCAGCCCCAGCATTTT; CDR3: CASSLGTGSNQPQHF
V: TRBV7-2; D: TRBD2; size: -; J: TRBJ2-7; DNA: TGTGCCAGCAGACCCGACGGGGGGGTGACGTACGAGCAGTACTTC; CDR3: CASRPDGGVTYEQYF
V: TRBV5-1; D: TRBD1; size: -; J: TRBJ1-6; DNA: TGCGCCAGCAGCCCTGACAGGGGGAATTCACCCCTCCACTTT; CDR3: CASSPDRGNSPLHF
V: TRBV12-5; D: -; size: few; J: TRBJ1-4; DNA: TGTGCTAGTGGCACCCTAGTCCGGAGTGAAAAACTGTTTTTT; CDR3: CASGTLVRSEKLFF
V: TRBV5-1; D: -; size: -; J: TRBJ1-2; DNA: TGCGCCAGCAGGCCGGCCGGGGGGACATGGGGCTACACCTTC; CDR3: CASRPAGGTWGYTF
V: TRBV19; D: -; size: -; J: TRBJ2-3; DNA: TGTGCCAGTAGTGGTAGGAGAGAAACAGATACGCAGTATTTT; CDR3: CASSGRRETDTQYF
V: TRBV18; D: -; size: few; J: TRBJ1-1; DNA: TGTGCCAGCTCACCACCACGGACGGGATCTAGAAGCACTGAAGCTTTCTTT; CDR3: CASSPPRTGSRSTEAFF
V: TRBV11-3; D: -; size: -; J: TRBJ2-7; DNA: TGTGCCAGCAGCTCACTCGACTCAACCATAGACGAGCAGTACTTC; CDR3: CASSSLDSTIDEQYF
V: TRBV28; D: TRBD1; size: -; J: TRBJ1-3; DNA: TGTGCCAGCAGTTTAGCCCCAGGGGGCTTATTAGGAAACACCATATATTTT; CDR3: CASSLAPGGLLGNTIYF
V: TRBV5-1; D: -; size: -; J: TRBJ2-2; DNA: TGCGCCAGCAGCTTGGCTCACTCCCTGAACACCGGGGAGCTGTTTTTT; CDR3: CASSLAHSLNTGELFF